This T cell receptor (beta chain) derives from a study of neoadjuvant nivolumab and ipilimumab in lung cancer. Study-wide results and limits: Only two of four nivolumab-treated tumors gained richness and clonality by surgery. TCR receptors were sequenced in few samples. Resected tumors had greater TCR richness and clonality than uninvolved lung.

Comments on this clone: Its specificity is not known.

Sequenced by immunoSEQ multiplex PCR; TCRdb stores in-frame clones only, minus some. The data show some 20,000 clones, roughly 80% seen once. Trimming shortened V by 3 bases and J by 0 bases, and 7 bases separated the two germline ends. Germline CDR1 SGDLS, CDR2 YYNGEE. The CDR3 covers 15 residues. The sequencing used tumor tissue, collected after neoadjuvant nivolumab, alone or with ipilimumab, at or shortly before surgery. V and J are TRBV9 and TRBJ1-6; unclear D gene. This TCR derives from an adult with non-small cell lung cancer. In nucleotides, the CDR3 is TGTGCCAGCAGCGGGACGGTCTCCTATAATTCACCCCTCCACTTT. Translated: CASSGTVSYNSPLHF.